This T cell receptor (beta chain) was found in a study of blood T cells in healthy people across ages. General study findings and limits: Roughly linear declines in TCR beta diversity per million T cells occurred with age.

This clonotype was seen only a few times. Its specificity is unknown. For the second PCR, which ran for 7 to 11 cycles, a sample-barcoded 5' primer and a J-beta primer mix were used. TCRdb itself ran the 5' RACE reads through MiXCR, one entry per CDR3 protein. In the table there are 1.5 million to 2 million distinct CDR3 sequences, 28% of which are singletons. CDR3 length: 15 amino acids. The V gene's germline CDR1 is LGHNT and CDR2 FRNRAP. The germline V and J ends were trimmed by 4 bases and 0 bases, with 7 bases remaining between them. The sample, around 9.9 milliliters of peripheral blood, was drawn from each donor. Total RNA was extracted at no less than 5 micrograms per sample.

The chain uses TRBV12-5 and TRBJ2-6; no reliable D call. Sequencing was performed on blood. The source of this sequence is a woman in her twenties or thirties in good health. DNA for the CDR3: TGTGCTAGTGGTTGGTCTGGCTCTGGGGCCAACGTCCTGACTTTC. Residues: CASGWSGSGANVLTF.